This T cell receptor (beta chain) was identified during a study of blood T cell repertoires in COVID-19. Profiling relied on immunoSEQ multiplex PCR, and the TCRdb table lists in-frame clones only, not all of them. Found here are some 250,000 clones, 88% of them singletons; the top ten hold just under 0.8%. V was clipped by 4 bases and J by 3 bases; unmatched bases: 8. This CDR3 comprises 15 residues. Germline CDR1 SGHRS, CDR2 YFSETQ. This chain uses TRBV5-1 with TRBJ1-1, with 8 bases aligning to TRBD1. This receptor was identified in a young woman with acute or convalescent COVID-19. The sample was peripheral blood. The CDR3 loop reads CASSPTGEFDTEAFF. The CDR3 DNA is TGCGCCAGCAGCCCGACAGGGGAGTTTGACACTGAAGCTTTCTTT. The full variable domain, with the rest looked up from reference TRBV5-1 and TRBJ1-1, is KAGVTQTPRYLIKTRGQQVTLSCSPISGHRSVSWYQQTPGQGLQFLFEYFSETQRNKGNFPGRFSGRQFSNSRSEMNVSTLELGDSALYLCASSPTGEFDTEAFFGQGTRLTVV.